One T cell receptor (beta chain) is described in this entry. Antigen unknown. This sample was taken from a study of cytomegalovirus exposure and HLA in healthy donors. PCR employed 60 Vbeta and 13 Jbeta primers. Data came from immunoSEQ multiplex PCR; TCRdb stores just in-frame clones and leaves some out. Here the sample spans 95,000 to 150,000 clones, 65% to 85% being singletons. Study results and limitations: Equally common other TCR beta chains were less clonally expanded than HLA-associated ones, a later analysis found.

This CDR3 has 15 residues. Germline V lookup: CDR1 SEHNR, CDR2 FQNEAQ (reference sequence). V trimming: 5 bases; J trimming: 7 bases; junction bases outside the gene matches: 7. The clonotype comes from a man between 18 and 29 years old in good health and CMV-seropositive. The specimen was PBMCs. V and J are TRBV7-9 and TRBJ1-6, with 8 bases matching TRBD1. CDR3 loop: CASSDRTGRNSPLHF. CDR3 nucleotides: TGTGCCAGCAGCGACAGGACAGGGAGGAATTCACCCCTCCACTTT.